This is a list of T cell receptor beta chains from one sample in a study of cytotoxic CD8 clonotypes in ibrutinib-treated CLL. TCRdb's copy holds only in-frame clones and misses some; the assay was immunoSEQ multiplex PCR. The sample contains about 39,000 clones, 68% of which appear only once. The sample consisted of PBMCs, taken at disease progression, from a patient treated with ibrutinib. The receptor set was obtained from a human donor with chronic lymphocytic leukemia. CDR3s include the opening cysteine and the closing phenylalanine or tryptophan. D genes are given only for firm matches.

>.|TRBV10-1
CASSLGGSPETQYF
>.|TRBV7-5
CARSSRAVYEQYF
>.|TRBV18
CASSPPSSGANVLTF
>.|TRBV6-5
CASSYSLEHNSPLHF
>.|TRBV9
CASSVGGASDTEAFF
>.|TRBV29-1
CSAYTGSNTGELFF
>.|TRBV5-6
CASSFRAGVGYNEQFF
>TRBD2|TRBV29-1
CSVSLSGSDEQFF
>.|TRBV30
CAWSTGGMPTETQYF
>.|TRBV27
CASSLLGYKEFF
>.|TRBV7-2
CASSPRPQETQYF
>TRBD2|TRBV6-5
CASSYSSRTSPGQFF
>.|TRBV6-1
CASSELTNYGYTF
>TRBD1|TRBV7-8
CASSPDRGSGQPQHF
>TRBD2|TRBV5-4
CASSLSGTSGLNTGELFF
>.|TRBV7-9
CASSLWTVNYGYTF
>.|TRBV29-1
CSVEEGRGRGVDGYTF
>.|TRBV2
CASSEGGRRSSYEQYF
>.|TRBV19
CASIPMGGAKNEQFF
>TRBD2|TRBV9
CASSPGLAGGSSYNEQFF
>TRBD1|TRBV4-1
CASSPDRGGGNEQFF
>.|TRBV15
CATSRARGLDNQPQHF
>.|TRBV27
CASSLSSPQAQYF
>.|TRBV19
CASSPLAGGERNGNTIYF
>TRBD1|TRBV2
CASSYDRGRETQYF
>TRBD1|TRBV7-7
CASSPTGSNEQFF
>.|TRBV5-1
CASRSGTDSNQPQHF
>TRBD2|TRBV5-1
CASSQGLAGLQETQYF
>.|TRBV30
CAWKQATGELFF
>TRBD1|TRBV9
CASSPYGQGGGYTF
>.|TRBV7-2
CASSVPTYEQYF
>.|TRBV6-4
CASSEGAGYGYTF
>.|TRBV19
CASSNRQNTEAFF
>.|TRBV7-3
CASSRSYSEPNEQFF
>.|TRBV5-1
CASSLTPTGQNGELFF